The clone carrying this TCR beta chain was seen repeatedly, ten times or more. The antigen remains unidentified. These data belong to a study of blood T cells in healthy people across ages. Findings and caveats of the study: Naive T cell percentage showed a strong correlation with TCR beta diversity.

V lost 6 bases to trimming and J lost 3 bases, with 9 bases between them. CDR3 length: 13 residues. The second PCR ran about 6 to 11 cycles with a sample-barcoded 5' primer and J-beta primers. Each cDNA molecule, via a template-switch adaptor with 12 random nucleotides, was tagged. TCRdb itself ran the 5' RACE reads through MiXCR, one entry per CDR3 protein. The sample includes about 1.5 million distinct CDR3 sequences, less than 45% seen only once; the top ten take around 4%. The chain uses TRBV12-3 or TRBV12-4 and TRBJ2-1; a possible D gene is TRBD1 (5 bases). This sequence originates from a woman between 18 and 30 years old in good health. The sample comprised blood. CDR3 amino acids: CASRPDSYNEQFF. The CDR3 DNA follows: TGTGCCAGCAGACCCGACAGCTACAATGAGCAGTTCTTC.